The T cell receptor beta chain under discussion was sequenced for a study of blood T cell repertoires in COVID-19. Study as a whole: Collection of acute and convalescent COVID-19 samples took place in the United States, Italy and Spain. The analysed material was cDNA or gDNA that came from T cells, B-cell-depleted T cells, or PBMCs.

The CDR3 covers 20 residues. Germline V lookup: CDR1 SGHVS, CDR2 FQNEAQ. The germline V and J ends were trimmed by 6 bases and 5 bases, with 31 bases remaining between them. Sequencing was performed with immunoSEQ multiplex PCR; in TCRdb, only in-frame clones are kept and a portion is missing. The table includes some 150,000 clones, about nine tenths detected once. The clonotype originates from a man aged 50-59 years with active COVID-19. The V call is TRBV7-8, the J call TRBJ2-2; D is possibly TRBD1 (6 bases). Sequencing used peripheral blood. For the CDR3, the DNA is TGTGCCAGCAGTCTACCCGGGCTTCCTAGAGTCAGGGGTAGGACCGGGGAGCTGTTTTTT. Translated: CASSLPGLPRVRGRTGELFF.